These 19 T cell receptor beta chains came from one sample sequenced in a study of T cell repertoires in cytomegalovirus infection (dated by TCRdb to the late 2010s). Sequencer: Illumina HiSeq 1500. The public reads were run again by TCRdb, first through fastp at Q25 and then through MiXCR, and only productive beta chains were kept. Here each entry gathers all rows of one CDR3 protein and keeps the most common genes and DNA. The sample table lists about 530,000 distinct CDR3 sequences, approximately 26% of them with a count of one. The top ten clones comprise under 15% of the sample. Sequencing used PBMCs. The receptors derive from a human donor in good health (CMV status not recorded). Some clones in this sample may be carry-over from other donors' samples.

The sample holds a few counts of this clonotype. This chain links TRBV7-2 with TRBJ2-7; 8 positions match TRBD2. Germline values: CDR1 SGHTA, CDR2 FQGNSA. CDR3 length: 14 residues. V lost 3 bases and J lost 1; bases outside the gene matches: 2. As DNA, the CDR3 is TGTGCCAGCAGCTTTCAGCGGGGGTCCTACGAGCAGTACTTC. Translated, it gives CASSFQRGSYEQYF.

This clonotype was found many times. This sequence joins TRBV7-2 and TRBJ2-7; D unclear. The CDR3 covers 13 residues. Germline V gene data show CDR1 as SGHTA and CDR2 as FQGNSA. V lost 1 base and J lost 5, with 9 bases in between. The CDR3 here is CASSLGLGNEQYF. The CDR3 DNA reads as TGTGCCAGCAGCTTAGGACTCGGCAACGAGCAGTACTTC.

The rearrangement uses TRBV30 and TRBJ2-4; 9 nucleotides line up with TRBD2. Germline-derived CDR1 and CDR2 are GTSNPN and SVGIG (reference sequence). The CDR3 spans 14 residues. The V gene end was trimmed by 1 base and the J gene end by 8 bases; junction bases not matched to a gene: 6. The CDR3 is CAWSGWAGGDIQYF. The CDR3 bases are TGTGCCTGGAGTGGATGGGCGGGAGGGGACATTCAGTACTTC. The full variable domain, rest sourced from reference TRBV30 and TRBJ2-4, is SQTIHQWPATLVQPVGSPLSLECTVEGTSNPNLYWYRQAAGRGLQLLFYSVGIGQISSEVPQNLSASRPQDRQFILSSKKLLLSDSGFYLCAWSGWAGGDIQYFGAGTRLSVL.

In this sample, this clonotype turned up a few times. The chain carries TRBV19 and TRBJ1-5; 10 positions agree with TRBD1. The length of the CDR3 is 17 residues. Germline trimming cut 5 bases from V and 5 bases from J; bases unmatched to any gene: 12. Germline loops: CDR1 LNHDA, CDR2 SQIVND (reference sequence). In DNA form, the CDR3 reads TGTGCCAGTAGTTCCCCCCTCGGGACAGGGGAGGATCAGCCCCAGCATTTT. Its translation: CASSSPLGTGEDQPQHF.

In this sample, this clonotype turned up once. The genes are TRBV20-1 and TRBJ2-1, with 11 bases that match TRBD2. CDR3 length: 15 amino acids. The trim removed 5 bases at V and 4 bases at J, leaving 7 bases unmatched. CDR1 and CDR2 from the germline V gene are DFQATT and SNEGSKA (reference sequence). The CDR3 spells CSAAQLAGVYNEQFF. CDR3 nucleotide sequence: TGCAGTGCTGCTCAACTAGCGGGAGTTTACAATGAGCAGTTCTTC.

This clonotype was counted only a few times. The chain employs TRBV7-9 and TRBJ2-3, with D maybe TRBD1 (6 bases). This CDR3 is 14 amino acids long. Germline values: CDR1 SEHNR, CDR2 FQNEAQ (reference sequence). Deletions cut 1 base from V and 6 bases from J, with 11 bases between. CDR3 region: CASSLEQGRDTQYF. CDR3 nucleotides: TGTGCCAGCAGCTTAGAACAGGGTCGGGATACGCAGTATTTT.

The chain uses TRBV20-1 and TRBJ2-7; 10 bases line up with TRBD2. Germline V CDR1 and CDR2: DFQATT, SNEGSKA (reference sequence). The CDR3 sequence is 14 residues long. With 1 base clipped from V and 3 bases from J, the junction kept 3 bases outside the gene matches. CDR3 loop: CSARVLAGGYEQYF. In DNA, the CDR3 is TGCAGTGCTAGAGTATTAGCGGGAGGCTACGAGCAGTACTTC.

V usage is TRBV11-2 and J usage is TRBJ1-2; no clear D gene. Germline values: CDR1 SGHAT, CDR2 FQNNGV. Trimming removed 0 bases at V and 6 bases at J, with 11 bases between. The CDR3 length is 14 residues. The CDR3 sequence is CASSLDRGLHGYTF. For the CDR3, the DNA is TGTGCCAGCAGCTTAGATCGCGGTTTGCATGGCTACACCTTC.

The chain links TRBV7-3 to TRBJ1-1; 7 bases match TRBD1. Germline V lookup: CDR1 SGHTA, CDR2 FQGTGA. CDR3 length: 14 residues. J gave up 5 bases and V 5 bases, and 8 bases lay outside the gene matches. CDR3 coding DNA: TGTGCCAGCAGCCCCGGAAGGGGGCGGACTGAAGCTTTCTTT. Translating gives CASSPGRGRTEAFF.

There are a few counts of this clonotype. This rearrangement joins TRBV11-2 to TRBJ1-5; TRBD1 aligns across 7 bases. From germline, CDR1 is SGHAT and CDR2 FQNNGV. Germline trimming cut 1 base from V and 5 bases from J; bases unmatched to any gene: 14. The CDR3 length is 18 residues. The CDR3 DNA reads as TGTGCCAGCAGCTTAGGGATGGGACGGGCAGGGGGTGATCAGCCCCAGCATTTT. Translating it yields CASSLGMGRAGGDQPQHF.

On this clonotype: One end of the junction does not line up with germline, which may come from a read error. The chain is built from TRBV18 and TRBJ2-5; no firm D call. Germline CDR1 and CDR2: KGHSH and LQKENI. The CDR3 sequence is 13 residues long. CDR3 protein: CASSQQNQETQDF. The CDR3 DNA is TGTGCCAGCTCACAGCAGAACCAAGAGACCCAGGACTTC. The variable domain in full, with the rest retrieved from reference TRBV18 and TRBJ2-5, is NAGVMQNPRHLVRRRGQEARLRCSPMKGHSHVYWYRQLPEEGLKFMVYLQKENIIDESGMPKERFSAEFPKEGPSILRIQQVVRGDSAAYFCASSQQNQETQDFGPGTRLLVL.

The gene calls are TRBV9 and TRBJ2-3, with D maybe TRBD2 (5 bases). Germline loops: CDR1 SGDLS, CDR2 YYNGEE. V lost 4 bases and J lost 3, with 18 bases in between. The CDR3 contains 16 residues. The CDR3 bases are TGTGCCAGCAGCCCTTTAGTGGGAACGGGGACAGATACGCAGTATTTT. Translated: CASSPLVGTGTDTQYF.

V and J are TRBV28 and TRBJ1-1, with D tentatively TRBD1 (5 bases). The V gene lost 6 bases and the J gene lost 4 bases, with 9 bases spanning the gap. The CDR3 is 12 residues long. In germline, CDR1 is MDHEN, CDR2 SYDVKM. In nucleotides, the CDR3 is TGTGCCAGCAGGGGCAGGGTCACTGAAGCTTTCTTT. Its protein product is CASRGRVTEAFF.

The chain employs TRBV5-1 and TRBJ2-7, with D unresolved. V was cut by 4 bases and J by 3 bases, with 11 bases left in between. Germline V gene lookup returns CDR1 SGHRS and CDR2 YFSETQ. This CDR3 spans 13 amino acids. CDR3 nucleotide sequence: TGCGCCAGCAGCGAGGACCCCTACTACGAGCAGTACTTC. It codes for CASSEDPYYEQYF.

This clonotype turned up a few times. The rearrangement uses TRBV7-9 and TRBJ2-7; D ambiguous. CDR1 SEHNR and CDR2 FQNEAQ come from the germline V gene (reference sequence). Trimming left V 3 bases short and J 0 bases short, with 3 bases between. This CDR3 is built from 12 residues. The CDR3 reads CASSFGSYEQYV. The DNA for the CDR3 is TGTGCCAGCAGCTTCGGCTCCTACGAGCAGTACGTC.

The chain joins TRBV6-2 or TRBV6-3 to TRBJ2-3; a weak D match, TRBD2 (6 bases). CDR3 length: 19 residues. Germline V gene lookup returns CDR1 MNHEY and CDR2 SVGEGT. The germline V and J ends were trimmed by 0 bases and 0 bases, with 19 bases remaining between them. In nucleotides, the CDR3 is TGTGCCAGCAGTTACTCGATCTGGGCTAGCGACTCTAGCACAGATACGCAGTATTTT. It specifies CASSYSIWASDSSTDTQYF.

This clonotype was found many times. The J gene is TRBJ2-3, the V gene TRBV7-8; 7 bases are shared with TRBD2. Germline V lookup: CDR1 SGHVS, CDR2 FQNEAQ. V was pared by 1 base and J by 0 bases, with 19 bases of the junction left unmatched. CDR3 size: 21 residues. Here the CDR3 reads CASSLVASSRGGGISTDTQYF. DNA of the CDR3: TGTGCCAGCAGCTTAGTAGCATCTAGCCGTGGGGGGGGTATAAGCACAGATACGCAGTATTTT.

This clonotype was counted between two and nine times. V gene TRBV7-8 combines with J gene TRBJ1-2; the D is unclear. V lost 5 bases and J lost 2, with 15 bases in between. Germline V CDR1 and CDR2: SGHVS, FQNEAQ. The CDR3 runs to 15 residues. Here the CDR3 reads CASSRRSGANYGYTF. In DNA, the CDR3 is TGTGCCAGCAGCCGAAGGTCGGGAGCCAACTATGGCTACACCTTC.

The CDR3 is CALSRGTNTEAFF. Here the CDR3 DNA reads TGTGCCCTGTCTCGAGGTACGAACACTGAAGCTTTCTTT. The chain links TRBV6-1 to TRBJ1-1, with D unclear. In germline, CDR1 is MNHNS, CDR2 SASEGT. Between the trimmed V and J ends, which lost 11 bases and 1 base, there was a span of 14 bases. The CDR3 extends over 13 amino acids.